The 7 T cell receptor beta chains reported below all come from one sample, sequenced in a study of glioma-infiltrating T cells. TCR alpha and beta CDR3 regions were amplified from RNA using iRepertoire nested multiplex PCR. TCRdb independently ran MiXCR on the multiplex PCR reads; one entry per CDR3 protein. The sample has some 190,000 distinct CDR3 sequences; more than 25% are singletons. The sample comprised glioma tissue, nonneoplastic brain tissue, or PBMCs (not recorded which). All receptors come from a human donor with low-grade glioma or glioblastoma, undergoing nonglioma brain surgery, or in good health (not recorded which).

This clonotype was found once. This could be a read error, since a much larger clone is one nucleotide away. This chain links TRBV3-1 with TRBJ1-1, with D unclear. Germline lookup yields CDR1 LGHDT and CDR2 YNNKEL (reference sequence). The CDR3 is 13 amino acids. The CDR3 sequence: CASSQGRLTEASF. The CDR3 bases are TGTGCCAGCAGCCAAGGTCGGCTAACTGAAGCTTCCTTT.

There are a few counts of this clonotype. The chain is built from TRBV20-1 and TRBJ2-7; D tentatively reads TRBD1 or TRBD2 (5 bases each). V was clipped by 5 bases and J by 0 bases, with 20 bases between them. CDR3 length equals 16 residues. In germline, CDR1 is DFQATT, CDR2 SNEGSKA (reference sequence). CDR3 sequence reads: CSARDGQEANSYEQYF. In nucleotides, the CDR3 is TGCAGTGCTCGGGACGGGCAGGAGGCCAACTCCTACGAGCAGTACTTC.

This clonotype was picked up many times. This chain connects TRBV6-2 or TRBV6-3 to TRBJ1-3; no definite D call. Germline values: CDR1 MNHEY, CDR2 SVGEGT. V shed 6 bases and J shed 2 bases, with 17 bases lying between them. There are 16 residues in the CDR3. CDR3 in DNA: TGTGCCAGCAGCCCCCGATTAGGAAAGACTGGAAACACCATATATTTT. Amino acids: CASSPRLGKTGNTIYF.

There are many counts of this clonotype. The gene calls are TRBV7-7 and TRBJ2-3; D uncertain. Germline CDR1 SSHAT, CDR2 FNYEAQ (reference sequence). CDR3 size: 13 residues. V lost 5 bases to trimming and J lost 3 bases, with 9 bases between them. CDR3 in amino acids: CASSLEMTDTQYF. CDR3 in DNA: TGTGCCAGCAGCCTCGAAATGACAGATACGCAGTATTTT.

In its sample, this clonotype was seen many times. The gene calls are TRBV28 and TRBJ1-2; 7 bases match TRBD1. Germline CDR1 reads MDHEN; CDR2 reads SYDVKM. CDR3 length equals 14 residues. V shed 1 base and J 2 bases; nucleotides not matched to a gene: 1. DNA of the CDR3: TGTGCCAGCAGTTTATCGGGACAGAACTATGGCTACACCTTC. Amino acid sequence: CASSLSGQNYGYTF.

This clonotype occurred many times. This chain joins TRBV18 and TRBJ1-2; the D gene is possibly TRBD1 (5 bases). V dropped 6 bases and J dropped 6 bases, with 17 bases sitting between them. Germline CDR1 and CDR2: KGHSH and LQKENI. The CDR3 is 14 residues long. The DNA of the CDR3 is TGTGCCAGCTCTGGGGGTGCAGGGCTGGATGGCTACACCTTC. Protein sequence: CASSGGAGLDGYTF.

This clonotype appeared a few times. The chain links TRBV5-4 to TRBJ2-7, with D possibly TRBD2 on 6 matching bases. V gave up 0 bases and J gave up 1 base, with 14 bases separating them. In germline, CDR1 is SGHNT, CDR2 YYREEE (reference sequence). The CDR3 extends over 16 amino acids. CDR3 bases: TGTGCCAGCAGCTTGGCCCTCGGGACTGGGTCCTACGAGCAGTACTTC. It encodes CASSLALGTGSYEQYF.